This TCR beta chain was obtained from a study of STAT3 mutations in large granular lymphocyte leukemia (dated by TCRdb to about 2019). About the investigation overall: Canonical activating STAT3 mutations were detected in roughly half of the longitudinally sequenced T-LGLL patients. Over half of the T-LGLL patients were given one or more immunosuppressive therapy regimens, and roughly 40% of the treated patients had a hematologic response. To reconstruct clonal hierarchy and dynamics, serial deep sequencing of TCRbeta CDR3 and STAT3 was performed in patients with T-cell large granular lymphocyte leukemia. From an initial cohort of around 220 LGL patients, more than 15 representative T-LGLL cases were picked for longitudinal TCRbeta and STAT3 sequencing. A couple of patients with natural killer LGL leukemia were also sequenced longitudinally as controls within the study. Each patient was sequenced at an average of around 3.8 time points, ranging from 2 to 8 samplings.

Including cysteine and phenylalanine, the CDR3 has 17 amino acids. Just CDR3 DNA is preserved here, 51 bases in frame from base 1. Here V drops 0 bases and J drops 4 bases, and the junction holds 8 bases not matched to any gene. Looking up the germline V gene yields CDR1 SGHRS and CDR2 YFSETQ. The same DNA, extracted from blood mononuclear cells, served for both the TCR sequencing and the STAT3 sequencing. Paper-wide results and their limitations: At least one immunodominant TCRbeta clonotype was present in every T-LGLL patient, and multiple immunodominant subclonotypes appeared in about half of the T-LGLL patients. Several patients had a dominant TCR clone burden greater than the STAT3 mutant burden, which suggests that the STAT3 mutation arose secondarily within a clone that had already expanded. Because codominant clonotypes persisted in some patients, a small but highly pathogenic clone may have been missed. Because no samples were available when a clone first appeared, clonal expansion was inferred from samplings taken at other points. The linking of therapy response to changes in TCR clonal burden was complicated by variable intervals between samplings and differing treatment regimens. TCR clonotype switching after therapy was seen in about 35% of the 18 patients, with all newly emerging clones being STAT3 wild type.

TCRbeta libraries were sequenced on an Illumina MiSeq, averaging about 40,773 productive templates per sample. Using multiplex PCR amplification, the immunoSEQ assay generated the TCRbeta CDR3 libraries. The study's processing was this. Repertoire diversity was computed as previously defined, with values near 0 indicating extremely monoclonal samples. Entries here come from immuneACCESS through TCRdb and include only in-frame sequences with V and J called. Some clones fail to appear in such tables; in the studies checked, an unresolved V gene covers under half of the shortfall, and the cause of the remainder is unknown. V, J and clone size reflect that table, while D and trimming were determined from the DNA. A total of several thousand clones appear in this sample, 60% to 85% of them only once. The ten largest make up 20% to 30% of the sample. Points on this clone: What antigen it recognizes has not been identified. Base qualities were left out, and no much larger clone turns up one base away.

This chain is built from TRBV5-1 and TRBJ2-1; TRBD2 aligns with 9 central bases. The specimen sequenced was peripheral blood mononuclear cells. The clonotype was recovered from a middle-aged woman with T-cell large granular lymphocyte leukemia. Some clones in this sample may be carry-over from other donors' samples. The age is the age at diagnosis. The CDR3 in this case is CASSLARAGGPYNEQFF. The DNA sequence reads TGCGCCAGCAGCTTGGCCCGGGCGGGAGGGCCGTACAATGAGCAGTTCTTC.